This TCR beta chain was retrieved from a study of blood T cells in healthy people across ages. Germline V gives CDR1 SGHTA, CDR2 FQGNSA. This CDR3 spans 15 amino acids. With 5 bases clipped from V and 2 bases from J, the junction kept 8 bases outside the gene matches. In this sample, this clonotype turned up a few times. Alongside a J-beta primer mix, a sample-barcoded 5' primer served in a second PCR lasting roughly 7 to 12 cycles. A minimum of 2.5 million CDR3-containing paired-end reads was obtained for each sample. Each CDR3 protein gets one entry after TCRdb re-called the 5' RACE reads with MiXCR. The sample consists of 540,000 or so distinct CDR3 sequences, around 50% of them appearing once.

This clonotype was sampled from an older man in good health. The chain carries TRBV7-2 and TRBJ2-7; 8 bases agree with TRBD1. Sequenced sample: blood. In DNA form, the CDR3 reads TGTGCCAGCAGCGCCATAGACAGGGGTGCCTACGAGCAGTACTTC. Translated, it gives CASSAIDRGAYEQYF.